The rows below give T cell receptor beta chains drawn from one sample of a study of shared clonotypes between healthy human individuals. Clones were read by immunoSEQ multiplex PCR, and TCRdb kept only the in-frame ones, dropping some. The table has some 2.1 million clones, about 95% seen once. Sequencing was carried out using naive CD4+ T cells sorted from blood. The receptor set was obtained from a man between 18 and 35 years old in good health. The CDR3 runs from the conserved cysteine through the conserved F or W. The order of the fields is V gene, D gene, clone size, J gene, CDR3 DNA, CDR3 protein. The D gene is left open where the match is weak. Clone size is stated in some rows and not others, as once, few, many or a class when expanded.

>TRBV25-1|.|.|TRBJ1-6
TGTGCCAGCAGTGCAGGTATCTCCTATAATTCACCCCTCCACTTT
CASSAGISYNSPLHF
>TRBV7-2|.|.|TRBJ2-3
TGTGCCAGCAGCTCGGGCGGGCGCTACTCAGATACGCAGTATTTT
CASSSGGRYSDTQYF
>TRBV7-9|.|.|TRBJ2-3
TGTGCCAGCAGCCCAGAACCGGGACGACCTAGCACAGATACGCAGTATTTT
CASSPEPGRPSTDTQYF
>TRBV5-1|TRBD1|.|TRBJ2-5
TGCGCCAGCAGCTTGAACCCCGGACAGGCAAAAGAGACCCAGTACTTC
CASSLNPGQAKETQYF
>TRBV6-1|.|.|TRBJ1-1
TGTGCCAGCAGCCCCAGGGGCCTGAACACTGAAGCTTTCTTT
CASSPRGLNTEAFF
>TRBV10-1|TRBD2|.|TRBJ2-1
TGCGCCAGCAGTGGTGGGACTAGCGGCTACAATGAGCAGTTCTTC
CASSGGTSGYNEQFF
>TRBV28|.|.|TRBJ2-7
TGTGCCAGCAACACGGACAGTTCCTACGAGCAGTACTTC
CASNTDSSYEQYF
>TRBV7-9|.|.|TRBJ1-1
TGTGCCAGCAGCCAGGGTAACACTGAAGCTTTCTTT
CASSQGNTEAFF
>TRBV5-1|.|.|TRBJ1-2
TGCGCCAGCAGCCCTCTTTCCGGCGGCCTGGATTATGGCTACACCTTC
CASSPLSGGLDYGYTF
>TRBV7-9|TRBD2|.|TRBJ2-5
TGTGCCAGCAACAAAGCGGGAGGCGTAGAGACCCAGTACTTC
CASNKAGGVETQYF
>TRBV5-6|.|.|TRBJ2-7
TGTGCCAGCAGCTTGTACGTTGACGAGCAGTACTTC
CASSLYVDEQYF
>TRBV6-5|TRBD1|few|TRBJ1-1
TGTGCCAGCAGGAAGGACAGGATTAACACTGAAGCTTTCTTT
CASRKDRINTEAFF
>TRBV5-1|.|once|TRBJ1-4
TGCGCCAGCAGCTTGGAAGGCGTTAATGAAAAACTGTTTTTT
CASSLEGVNEKLFF
>TRBV5-4|TRBD1|.|TRBJ2-2
TGTGCCAGCAGCGAGGACAGGATCTCCGGGGAGCTGTTTTTT
CASSEDRISGELFF
>TRBV27|.|.|TRBJ1-2
TGTGCCAGCAGTTTATCATCATTGAATGGTAACTATGGCTACACCTTC
CASSLSSLNGNYGYTF
>TRBV28|.|once|TRBJ2-5
TGTGCCAGCAGTTTAGGAAACAGGATAGAGACCCAGTACTTC
CASSLGNRIETQYF
>TRBV29-1|TRBD1|.|TRBJ1-2
TGCAGCGCCAACCAGGGACAGGGAGGCCCTATCGGTGGCTACACCTTC
CSANQGQGGPIGGYTF
>TRBV5-1|.|.|TRBJ1-1
TGCGCCAGCAGCTTGGTCGGGGCCGCGAACACTGAAGCTTTCTTT
CASSLVGAANTEAFF
>TRBV30|TRBD1|.|TRBJ1-2
TGTGCCTGGAGGAGGATAGGGGGCGGAACTGATGGCTACACCTTC
CAWRRIGGGTDGYTF
>TRBV30|.|.|TRBJ1-1
TGTGCCTGGAGTCCCCCGGTTAACACTGAAGCTTTCTTT
CAWSPPVNTEAFF
>TRBV19|TRBD1|.|TRBJ1-4
TGTGCCAGTAGCGGGACAGGGGGTCCTAATGAAAAACTGTTTTTT
CASSGTGGPNEKLFF
>TRBV7-9|.|.|TRBJ1-5
TGTGCCAGCACCGTAGGGTTCCAGCCCCAGCATTTT
CASTVGFQPQHF
>TRBV7-2|.|.|TRBJ2-7
TGTGCCAGCAGCTTAGGGATCGGGGTTTACGAGCAGTACTTC
CASSLGIGVYEQYF
>TRBV5-1|TRBD2|.|TRBJ2-4
TGCGCCAGCAGCTTGGGTTCTAGCGGGGGTTCAAACATTCAGTACTTC
CASSLGSSGGSNIQYF
>TRBV7-2|.|.|TRBJ1-1
TGTGCCAGCAGCTTGGGGACAATGAACACTGAAGCTTTCTTT
CASSLGTMNTEAFF
>TRBV4-2|TRBD2|.|TRBJ2-5
TGTGCCAGCAGCCAAGGAGACAGCGGGGGTAACCGGGAGACCCAGTACTTC
CASSQGDSGGNRETQYF
>TRBV12-5|.|.|TRBJ1-5
TGTGCTAGTGGCCAAACCCAGGGAGAGCCCCAGCATTTT
CASGQTQGEPQHF
>TRBV2|.|.|TRBJ1-5
TGTGCCAGCAATGGTGAAAACAATCAGCCCCAGCATTTT
CASNGENNQPQHF
>TRBV6-1|.|.|TRBJ2-1
TGTGCCAGCAGTGAAGGACAGATGTACAATGAGCAGTTCTTC
CASSEGQMYNEQFF
>TRBV7-2|TRBD1|once|TRBJ1-1
TGTGCCAGCAGCCCGCAGGGGGACATGAACACTGAAGCTTTCTTT
CASSPQGDMNTEAFF